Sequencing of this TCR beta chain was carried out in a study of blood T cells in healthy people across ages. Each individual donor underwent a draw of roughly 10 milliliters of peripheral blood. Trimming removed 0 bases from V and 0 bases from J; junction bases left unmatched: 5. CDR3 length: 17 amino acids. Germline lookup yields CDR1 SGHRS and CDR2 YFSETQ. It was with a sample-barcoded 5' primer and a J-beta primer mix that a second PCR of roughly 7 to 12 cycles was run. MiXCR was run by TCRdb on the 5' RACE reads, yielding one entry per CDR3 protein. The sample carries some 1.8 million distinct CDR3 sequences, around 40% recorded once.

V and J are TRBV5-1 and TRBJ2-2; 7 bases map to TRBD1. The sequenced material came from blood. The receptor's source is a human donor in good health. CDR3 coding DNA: TGCGCCAGCAGCTTGGGACCGGGACAGTCGAACACCGGGGAGCTGTTTTTT. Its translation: CASSLGPGQSNTGELFF.